Following are 27 T cell receptor beta chains from one sample sequenced in a study of long-term antiretroviral therapy in people with HIV. At the survey level, the v3.0 immunoSEQ assay was run. TCRdb keeps only in-frame clones here, not all; method: immunoSEQ multiplex PCR. The sample lists approximately 5,700 clones; about three quarters were seen once. The sequencing used unsorted PBMCs, collected 1.8 years before starting antiretroviral therapy. The receptor set was obtained from a man in his forties or fifties with HIV.

The J gene is TRBJ2-1, the V gene TRBV27; D call uncertain. V was trimmed by 6 bases and J by 4 bases, leaving 4 bases between them. The CDR3 length is 11 residues. Germline V gene sequence: CDR1 MNHEY, CDR2 SMNVEV (reference sequence). The CDR3 coding sequence is TGTGCCAGCAGCAAATACAATGAGCAGTTCTTC. This encodes CASSKYNEQFF.

Sample share makes this clone medium-sized. The chain recombines TRBV7-8 with TRBJ2-1; 12 positions match TRBD2. From germline, CDR1 is SGHVS and CDR2 FQNEAQ. The trim removed 3 bases at V and 7 bases at J, leaving 10 bases unmatched. The CDR3 contains 17 residues. The CDR3: CASSFHPRLAGANEQFF. DNA of the CDR3: TGTGCCAGCAGCTTTCACCCCAGACTAGCGGGAGCGAATGAGCAGTTCTTC.

The CDR3 loop is CSVAEWSSYEQYF. The DNA for the CDR3 is TGCAGCGTTGCAGAATGGAGCTCCTACGAGCAGTACTTC. The gene calls are TRBV29-1 and TRBJ2-7; no clear D. Trimming cost V 4 bases and J 0 bases, with 10 bases left between them. CDR1 and CDR2 (germline): SQVTM, ANQGSEA. The CDR3 has 13 residues.

The V gene is TRBV18, the J gene TRBJ1-3, with D possibly being TRBD1 (5 bases). Germline-derived CDR1 and CDR2 are KGHSH and LQKENI. CDR3 size: 18 residues. V lost 1 base to trimming and J lost 3 bases, with 19 bases between them. In nucleotides, the CDR3 is TGTGCCAGCTCACCACGAGAGGGGTCGGATACTATTGGAAACACCATATATTTT. Amino acid sequence: CASSPREGSDTIGNTIYF.

The chain recombines TRBV7-9 with TRBJ2-5, with TRBD2 matching 8 bases. The CDR3 has 18 residues. V was pared by 0 bases and J by 0 bases, with 9 bases of the junction left unmatched. Germline V gene lookup returns CDR1 SEHNR and CDR2 FQNEAQ (reference sequence). In DNA, the CDR3 is TGTGCCAGCAGCTTAGCTGGTCGGGAGGGGGTGTACCAAGAGACCCAGTACTTC. Translating gives CASSLAGREGVYQETQYF.

The chain recombines TRBV28 with TRBJ2-7; D might be TRBD1 or TRBD2, each matching 6 bases. V was trimmed by 6 bases and J by 5 bases, leaving 20 bases between them. Germline CDR1 and CDR2: MDHEN and SYDVKM. The CDR3 is 15 amino acids. The CDR3 DNA is TGTGCCAGCAGATTAATTAGGGGGGCGGGCCACGAGCAGTACTTC. Translation gives CASRLIRGAGHEQYF.

The count of this clone is one. J is TRBJ1-1 and V is TRBV30; maybe TRBD1 (5 bases). The CDR3 contains 11 residues. Germline CDR1 GTSNPN, CDR2 SVGIG (reference sequence). The CDR3 protein is CAGPRGAEAFF. In nucleotides, the CDR3 is TGTGCTGGGCCCCGGGGCGCTGAAGCTTTCTTT.

The rearrangement joins TRBV14 to TRBJ1-6; tentatively, D is TRBD1 (6 bases). V lost 1 base and J lost 6, with 19 bases in between. This CDR3 has 18 residues. In germline, CDR1 is SGHDN, CDR2 FVKESK. CDR3 sequence (DNA): TGTGCCAGCAGCCAAGTTGTATCCCAGGGGCCATTTAATTCACCCCTCCACTTT. This codes for CASSQVVSQGPFNSPLHF.

A few counts support this clone. This chain links TRBV7-8 with TRBJ1-2; 8 bases map to TRBD1. CDR1 is SGHVS and CDR2 is FQNEAQ in the germline V gene. After removal of 6 bases from V and 3 bases from J, the junction contained 3 bases not matched to a gene. There are 13 residues in the CDR3. CDR3 nucleotides: TGTGCCAGCAGGCTACAGGGGGACTATGGCTACACCTTC. Its protein is CASRLQGDYGYTF.

The chain links TRBV9 to TRBJ2-5, with no clear D. Germline V gives CDR1 SGDLS, CDR2 YYNGEE. CDR3 size: 14 residues. V was shortened by 2 bases and J by 5 bases, with 13 bases between the two germline ends. This CDR3 reads CASSVPSPKETQYF. The DNA for the CDR3 is TGTGCCAGCAGCGTCCCATCCCCCAAGGAGACCCAGTACTTC.

The J gene is TRBJ2-1, the V gene TRBV20-1; D unclear. Germline values: CDR1 DFQATT, CDR2 SNEGSKA (reference sequence). Trimming removed 7 bases from V and 12 bases from J, with 10 bases in between. The CDR3 has 9 amino acids. The CDR3 DNA follows: TGCAGTGTAACGGGTCTGCAGTTCTTC. Translated: CSVTGLQFF.

This clone was found a few times. The chain employs TRBV7-9 and TRBJ1-2; D perhaps matches TRBD1 (5 bases). The V and J ends lost 0 bases and 8 bases respectively, with 10 bases between them. Germline V gives CDR1 SEHNR, CDR2 FQNEAQ (reference sequence). The CDR3 is 13 amino acids. The CDR3 sequence: CASSLAGPEGYTF. The CDR3 DNA sequence: TGTGCCAGCAGCTTAGCGGGGCCTGAGGGCTACACCTTC.

This rearrangement joins TRBV29-1 to TRBJ2-3; D is undetermined. CDR3 length: 12 amino acids. V gave up 2 bases and J gave up 0 bases, with 3 bases separating them. The germline gives CDR1 SQVTM, CDR2 ANQGSEA. CDR3 DNA: TGCAGCGTTGAATATAGCACAGATACGCAGTATTTT. Translating it yields CSVEYSTDTQYF.

This sequence joins TRBV11-2 and TRBJ2-7, with D perhaps given as TRBD1 or TRBD2 (6 bases each). Trimming removed 0 bases from V and 4 bases from J, with 10 bases in between. The germline V gene has CDR1 SGHAT and CDR2 FQNNGV. The CDR3 has 14 amino acids. CDR3 in amino acids: CASSLDPGAYEQYF. The CDR3 DNA follows: TGTGCCAGCAGCTTAGACCCGGGGGCTTACGAGCAGTACTTC.

The chain is built from TRBV25-1 and TRBJ2-7; no clear D gene. CDR1 and CDR2 (germline): MGHDK, SYGVNS. The V end lost 2 bases, the J end lost 4 bases, and 6 bases lay between the germline ends. This CDR3 contains 12 residues. The CDR3 loop is CASSEAEYEQYF. DNA for the CDR3: TGTGCCAGCAGTGAAGCAGAATACGAGCAGTACTTC.

J is TRBJ2-2 and V is TRBV14; TRBD1 matches at 7 bases. The V and J ends lost 4 bases and 0 bases, in that order; junction bases with no gene match: 20. Germline CDR1 reads SGHDN; CDR2 reads FVKESK. This CDR3 has 21 amino acids. CDR3 in amino acids: CASSLTPRTGLLLTNTGELFF. CDR3 nucleotide sequence: TGTGCCAGCAGCCTAACCCCCCGGACAGGCCTATTACTGACGAACACCGGGGAGCTGTTTTTT.

The rearrangement joins TRBV7-2 to TRBJ1-5; TRBD1 is a possible D gene (5 bases). The CDR3 length is 17 residues. V was trimmed by 1 base and J by 6 bases, leaving 19 bases between them. Germline V lookup: CDR1 SGHTA, CDR2 FQGNSA. The CDR3 region has the DNA TGTGCCAGCAGCTTAGATCCAGGGAGGGAAAACGGTCAGCCCCAGCATTTT. Amino acids: CASSLDPGRENGQPQHF.

This clone was observed a few times. The rearrangement links TRBV5-1 to TRBJ1-5; D is unclear. Germline CDR1 is SGHRS and CDR2 is YFSETQ. The CDR3 is 16 residues long. Trimming cost V 4 bases and J 2 bases, with 16 bases left between them. CDR3 in amino acids: CASSPLPLEGNQPQHF. The CDR3 DNA reads as TGCGCCAGCAGCCCACTACCTTTGGAGGGCAATCAGCCCCAGCATTTT.

The chain has TRBV28 and TRBJ2-1; TRBD2 matches 9 bases. Germline CDR1 MDHEN, CDR2 SYDVKM. The CDR3 loop spans 16 amino acids. V shed 6 bases and J 3 bases; nucleotides not matched to a gene: 9. Here the CDR3 DNA reads TGTGCCAGCAGCAATTGGGGACTAGCTGGCTACAATGAGCAGTTCTTC. It is translated as CASSNWGLAGYNEQFF. The full variable domain, rest sourced from reference TRBV28 and TRBJ2-1, is DVKVTQSSRYLVKRTGEKVFLECVQDMDHENMFWYRQDPGLGLRLIYFSYDVKMKEKGDIPEGYSVSREKKERFSLILESASTNQTSMYLCASSNWGLAGYNEQFFGPGTRLTVL.

J is TRBJ2-5 and V is TRBV23-1; D might be TRBD2 (6 bases). TRBV23-1 is identified as an open reading frame with a role that is uncertain. The CDR3 has 16 residues. The V gene lost 0 bases and the J gene lost 5 bases, with 16 bases spanning the gap. Here the CDR3 reads CASSQSRDSLRETQYF. The CDR3 nucleotides read TGCGCCAGCAGTCAATCCCGGGACTCCTTGAGGGAGACCCAGTACTTC.

This chain uses TRBV28 with TRBJ2-1, with D possibly matching TRBD1 (6 bases). The CDR3 length is 15 residues. Deletions cut 3 bases from V and 2 bases from J, with 11 bases between. Germline V gives CDR1 MDHEN, CDR2 SYDVKM. The CDR3 here is CASSFPGETYNEQFF. Here the CDR3 DNA reads TGTGCCAGCAGTTTCCCAGGGGAAACCTACAATGAGCAGTTCTTC. Drawing the rest from reference TRBV28 and TRBJ2-1, the complete variable domain is DVKVTQSSRYLVKRTGEKVFLECVQDMDHENMFWYRQDPGLGLRLIYFSYDVKMKEKGDIPEGYSVSREKKERFSLILESASTNQTSMYLCASSFPGETYNEQFFGPGTRLTVL.

The rearrangement joins TRBV27 to TRBJ1-5; perhaps TRBD1 as D (6 bases). Germline V gives CDR1 MNHEY, CDR2 SMNVEV (reference sequence). Trimming removed 6 bases at V and 1 base at J, with 10 bases between. This CDR3 is built from 14 residues. The chain's CDR3 is CASSPRGSNQPQHF. CDR3 DNA: TGTGCCAGCAGCCCTAGGGGGAGCAATCAGCCCCAGCATTTT.

The genes are TRBV2 and TRBJ2-7; 11 nucleotides agree with TRBD2. This CDR3 comprises 16 residues. With V trimmed by 0 bases and J by 3 bases, 4 bases remained unmatched. Germline loops: CDR1 SNHLY, CDR2 FYNNEI. The CDR3 loop is CASSEAETSGSYEQYF. The DNA of the CDR3 is TGTGCCAGCAGTGAAGCTGAAACTAGCGGGAGCTACGAGCAGTACTTC.

The J gene is TRBJ2-1, the V gene TRBV7-3; 16 bases are a match to TRBD2. There are 16 residues in the CDR3. J gave up 9 bases and V 6 bases, and 8 bases lay outside the gene matches. Germline V gives CDR1 SGHTA, CDR2 FQGTGA. The CDR3 nucleotides read TGTGCCAGCAGGTCTGGGACTAGCGGGAGGGTGAGTGAGCAGTTCTTC. It translates to CASRSGTSGRVSEQFF. Supplemented by reference TRBV7-3 and TRBJ2-1, the full variable domain reads GAGVSQTPSNKVTEKGKYVELRCDPISGHTALYWYRQSLGQGPEFLIYFQGTGAADDSGLPNDRFFAVRPEGSVSTLKIQRTERGDSAVYLCASRSGTSGRVSEQFFGPGTRLTVL.

V usage is TRBV7-6 and J usage is TRBJ1-5; 7 nucleotides agree with TRBD1. The J segment lost 4 bases and the V segment lost 5 bases, leaving 8 bases of the junction unmatched. Germline CDR1 SGHVS, CDR2 FNYEAQ. CDR3 length: 15 residues. The CDR3 loop reads CASSALEGANQPQHF. In nucleotides, the CDR3 is TGTGCCAGCAGCGCGCTGGAGGGGGCGAATCAGCCCCAGCATTTT.

The chain carries TRBV9 and TRBJ1-2; no firm D call. Germline CDR1 reads SGDLS; CDR2 reads YYNGEE. CDR3 length equals 12 residues. Trimming took off 2 bases at V and 7 bases at J, with 9 bases between the two ends. CDR3 nucleotides: TGTGCCAGCAGCGTGGAGGGTGCTGGCTACACCTTC. Translating gives CASSVEGAGYTF.

This chain joins TRBV18 and TRBJ2-7; 8 positions match TRBD2. The CDR3 contains 15 residues. Germline V CDR1 and CDR2: KGHSH, LQKENI. V trimming: 2 bases; J trimming: 7 bases; junction bases outside the gene matches: 10. The CDR3 protein is CASSPIPGGSEEQYF. The DNA for the CDR3 is TGTGCCAGCTCACCAATCCCGGGAGGGTCGGAAGAGCAGTACTTC.